One sample yielded the 3 T cell receptor beta chains listed below, sequenced in a study of blood T cells in healthy people across ages. A second roughly 7 to 12 cycle PCR used barcoded and J-beta primers. MiXCR was run by TCRdb on the 5' RACE reads, yielding one entry per CDR3 protein. The table shows 2 million or so distinct CDR3 sequences, with around half occurring only once. Material: blood. These receptors were taken from a woman aged 40 to 50 in good health.

This clonotype was counted ten times or more. The chain carries TRBV10-3 and TRBJ2-5; TRBD2 agrees at 8 bases. The V gene end was trimmed by 3 bases and the J gene end by 0 bases; junction bases not matched to a gene: 3. Per germline, CDR1 ENHRY and CDR2 SYGVKD. The CDR3 totals 15 residues. The CDR3 DNA sequence: TGTGCCATCAGTGATATAGCGGGACACCAAGAGACCCAGTACTTC. This gives the protein CAISDIAGHQETQYF.

The J gene is TRBJ2-5, the V gene TRBV20-1; 7 nucleotides line up with TRBD1. The germline V gene has CDR1 DFQATT and CDR2 SNEGSKA (reference sequence). With 6 bases clipped from V and 3 bases from J, the junction kept 7 bases outside the gene matches. The CDR3 runs 13 residues. CDR3 bases: TGCAGTGCCGTGACAGGGCGAGAAGAGACCCAGTACTTC. This gives the protein CSAVTGREETQYF.

The V and J genes are TRBV11-2 and TRBJ2-5; D is perhaps TRBD2 (6 bases). V shed 5 bases and J shed 10 bases, with 11 bases lying between them. CDR3 length: 11 amino acids. The germline V gene encodes CDR1 SGHAT and CDR2 FQNNGV. As DNA, the CDR3 is TGTGCCAGCAGCCCGACTAGTATCCAGTACTTC. Encoded protein: CASSPTSIQYF.